The sequence of this TCR beta chain was determined in a study of T cells in Graves' hyperthyroidism and ophthalmopathy. V dropped 0 bases and J dropped 2; count of bases not matched to a gene: 5. Per the germline V gene, CDR1 is LGHDT and CDR2 is YNNKEL (reference sequence). The CDR3 runs 16 residues. Amplification yielded TCR beta CDR3 regions, with RNA transcripts as the source. Initially, a first-round RT-PCR of the TCR CDR3 employed the HTBI primer set. TCRdb used MiXCR to reprocess the multiplex PCR reads, holding one entry per CDR3 protein. The repertoire holds 600,000 to 900,000 distinct CDR3 sequences, with roughly 17% as singletons.

The sequence derives from a man in his late teens or twenties with Graves' hyperthyroidism. The sequenced sample consisted of blood. V and J are TRBV3-1 and TRBJ2-7, with 9 nucleotides matching TRBD2. The CDR3 nucleotides are TGTGCCAGCAGCCAAGAAGAGACTAGCGGTACCTACGAGCAGTACTTC. This sequence encodes CASSQEETSGTYEQYF.